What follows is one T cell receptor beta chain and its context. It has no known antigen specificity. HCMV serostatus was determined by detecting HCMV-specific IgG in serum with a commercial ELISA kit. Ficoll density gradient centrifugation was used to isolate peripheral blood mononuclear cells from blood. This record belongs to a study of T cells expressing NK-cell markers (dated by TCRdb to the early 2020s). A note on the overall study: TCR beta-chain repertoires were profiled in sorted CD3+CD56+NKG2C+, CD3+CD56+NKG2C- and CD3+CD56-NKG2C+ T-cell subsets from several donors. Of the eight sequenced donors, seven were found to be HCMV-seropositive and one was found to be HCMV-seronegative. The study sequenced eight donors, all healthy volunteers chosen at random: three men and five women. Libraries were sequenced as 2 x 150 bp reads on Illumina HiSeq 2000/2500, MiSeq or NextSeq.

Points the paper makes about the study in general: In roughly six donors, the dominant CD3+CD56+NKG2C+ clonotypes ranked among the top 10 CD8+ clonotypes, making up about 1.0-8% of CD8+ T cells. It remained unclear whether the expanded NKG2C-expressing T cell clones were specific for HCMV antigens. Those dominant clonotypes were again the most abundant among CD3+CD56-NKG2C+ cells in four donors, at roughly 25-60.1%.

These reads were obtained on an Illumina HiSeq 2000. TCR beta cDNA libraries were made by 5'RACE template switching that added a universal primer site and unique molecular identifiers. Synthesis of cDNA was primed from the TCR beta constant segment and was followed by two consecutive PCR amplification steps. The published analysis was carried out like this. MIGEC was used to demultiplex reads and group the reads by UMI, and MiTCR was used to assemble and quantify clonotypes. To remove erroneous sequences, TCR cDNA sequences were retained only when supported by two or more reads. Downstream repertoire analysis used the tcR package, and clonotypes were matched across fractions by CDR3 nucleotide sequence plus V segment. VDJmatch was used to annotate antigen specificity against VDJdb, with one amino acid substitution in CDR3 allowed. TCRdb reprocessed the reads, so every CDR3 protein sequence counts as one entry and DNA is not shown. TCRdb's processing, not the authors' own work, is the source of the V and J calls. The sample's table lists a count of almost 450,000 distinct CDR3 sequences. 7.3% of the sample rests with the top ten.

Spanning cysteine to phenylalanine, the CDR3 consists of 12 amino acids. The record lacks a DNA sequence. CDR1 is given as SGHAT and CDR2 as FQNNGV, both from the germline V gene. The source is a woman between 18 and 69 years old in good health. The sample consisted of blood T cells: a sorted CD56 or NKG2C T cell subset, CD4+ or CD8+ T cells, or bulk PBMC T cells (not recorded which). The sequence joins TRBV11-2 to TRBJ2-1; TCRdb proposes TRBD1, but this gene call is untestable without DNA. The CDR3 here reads CASSLVGHEQFF. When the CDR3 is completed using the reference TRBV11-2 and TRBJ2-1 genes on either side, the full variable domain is EAGVAQSPRYKIIEKRQSVAFWCNPISGHATLYWYQQILGQGPKLLIQFQNNGVVDDSQLPKDRFSAERLKGVDSTLKIQPAKLEDSAVYLCASSLVGHEQFFGPGTRLTVL.